The TCR beta chain described here comes from a study of tumor-infiltrating lymphocytes in primary liver carcinoma. Notes on this clonotype: One junction end disagrees with the germline gene, perhaps due to a read error.

cDNA specific to TCR beta was made from roughly 500 ng of total RNA, with a constant-region primer employed for priming. Three nested multiplex PCR rounds, a slightly modified ARM-PCR method, built the TCR beta libraries. Via MiXCR, TCRdb re-called the multiplex PCR reads, giving one row per CDR3 protein. The table shows around 120,000 distinct CDR3 sequences, with roughly 70% occurring only once. Unsorted bulk tissue, roughly 20-33 mg of it, served as the source for co-extraction of RNA and DNA. Surgical resection treated primary liver carcinoma in the patients. The TCR sequence derives from a woman aged 60-75 years with primary liver carcinoma and hepatitis B virus infection. The sample comprised tumor-adjacent normal liver tissue.

CDR3 protein: CASGLDRGLVPKQYF. The CDR3 bases are TGTGCCAGCGGCTTAGATAGGGGACTAGTCCCCAAGCAGTACTTC. J is TRBJ2-7 and V is TRBV11-2, with 8 bases fitting TRBD2. The CDR3 length is 15 residues. CDR1 and CDR2 (germline): SGHAT, FQNNGV.